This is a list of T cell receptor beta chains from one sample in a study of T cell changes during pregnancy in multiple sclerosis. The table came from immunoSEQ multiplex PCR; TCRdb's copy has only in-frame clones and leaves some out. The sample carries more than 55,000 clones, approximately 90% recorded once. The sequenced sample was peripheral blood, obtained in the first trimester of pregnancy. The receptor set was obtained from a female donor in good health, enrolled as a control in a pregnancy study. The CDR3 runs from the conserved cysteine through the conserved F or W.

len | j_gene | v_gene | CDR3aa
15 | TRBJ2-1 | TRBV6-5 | CASSATSGDYNEQFF
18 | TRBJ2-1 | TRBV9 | CASSVSLAGRSSYNEQFF
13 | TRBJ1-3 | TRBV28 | CASSFSSGNTIYF
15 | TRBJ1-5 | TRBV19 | CASSLGQVGNQPQHF
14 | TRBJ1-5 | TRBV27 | CASSTQVSNQPQHF
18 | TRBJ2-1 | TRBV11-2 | CASSLQQITGDFYNEQFF
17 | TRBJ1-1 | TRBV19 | CASSIGNTAPMNTEAFF
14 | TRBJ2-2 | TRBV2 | CASSESTGAGELFF
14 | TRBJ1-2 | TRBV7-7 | CASSLLGGRVCYTF
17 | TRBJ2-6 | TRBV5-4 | CASSLLLVGSGANVLTF
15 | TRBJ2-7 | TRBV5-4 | CASSPDSGLVSEQYF
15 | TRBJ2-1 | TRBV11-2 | CASSLDRGAYNEQFF
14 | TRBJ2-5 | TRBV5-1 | CASSLNRGTETQYF
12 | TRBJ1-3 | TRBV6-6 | CASSEAGNTIYF
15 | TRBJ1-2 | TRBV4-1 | CASSQDLGGNYGYTF
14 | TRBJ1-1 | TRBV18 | CASSPQRDREIAFF
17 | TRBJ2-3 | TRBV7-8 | CASSPELTSGSTDTQYF
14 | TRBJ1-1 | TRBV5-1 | CASGLGAAYTEAFF
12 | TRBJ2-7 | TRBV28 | CASSRDIYEQYF
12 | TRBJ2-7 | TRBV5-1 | CASSHSSGEQYF
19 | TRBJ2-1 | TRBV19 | CASSILKGGSGTSYNEQFF
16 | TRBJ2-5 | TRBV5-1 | CASSLEVRGRGETQYF
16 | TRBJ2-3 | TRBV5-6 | CASSWGTGGGADTQYF
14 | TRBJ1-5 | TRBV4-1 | CASSQGAGAQPQHF
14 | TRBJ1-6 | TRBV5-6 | CASNPRQYNSPLHF
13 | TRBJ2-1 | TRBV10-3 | CATFGDYLNEQFF
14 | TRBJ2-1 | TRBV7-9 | CASWTGSSYNEQFF
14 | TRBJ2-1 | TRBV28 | CASSSHGRDNEQFF
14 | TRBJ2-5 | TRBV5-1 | CASSGTRIQETQYF
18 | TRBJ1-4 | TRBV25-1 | CARDRSELRQGGNEKLFF
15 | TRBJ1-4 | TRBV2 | CASSEWGRINEKLFF
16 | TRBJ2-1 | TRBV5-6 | CASSLDGGRGYNEQFF
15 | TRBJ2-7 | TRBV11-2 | CASRFTGTGPGEQYF
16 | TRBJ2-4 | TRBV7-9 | CASSLVQGVAKNIQYF
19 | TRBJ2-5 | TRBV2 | CASSDGSVAEFLQRETQYF
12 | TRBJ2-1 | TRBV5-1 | CASSEDNNEQFF
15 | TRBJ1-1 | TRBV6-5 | CASSYGGGDWTEAFF
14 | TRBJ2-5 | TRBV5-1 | CASSFQGFQETQYF
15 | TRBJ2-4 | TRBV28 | CASSSTGAAKNIQYF
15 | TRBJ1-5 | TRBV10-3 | CAISERGGRNQPQHF
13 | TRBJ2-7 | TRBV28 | CASTGQSSYEQYF
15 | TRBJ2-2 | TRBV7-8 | CASSSRQGETGELFF
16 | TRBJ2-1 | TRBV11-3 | CASSSQGQGSYNEQFF
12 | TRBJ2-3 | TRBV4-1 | CASSQDGDTQYF
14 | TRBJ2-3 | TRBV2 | CASSDSLATDTQYF
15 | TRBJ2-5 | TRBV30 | CAWSVRGSWQETQYF
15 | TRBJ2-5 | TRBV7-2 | CASSLRGRGRETQYF
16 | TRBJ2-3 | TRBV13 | CASSEGTGLSTDTQYF